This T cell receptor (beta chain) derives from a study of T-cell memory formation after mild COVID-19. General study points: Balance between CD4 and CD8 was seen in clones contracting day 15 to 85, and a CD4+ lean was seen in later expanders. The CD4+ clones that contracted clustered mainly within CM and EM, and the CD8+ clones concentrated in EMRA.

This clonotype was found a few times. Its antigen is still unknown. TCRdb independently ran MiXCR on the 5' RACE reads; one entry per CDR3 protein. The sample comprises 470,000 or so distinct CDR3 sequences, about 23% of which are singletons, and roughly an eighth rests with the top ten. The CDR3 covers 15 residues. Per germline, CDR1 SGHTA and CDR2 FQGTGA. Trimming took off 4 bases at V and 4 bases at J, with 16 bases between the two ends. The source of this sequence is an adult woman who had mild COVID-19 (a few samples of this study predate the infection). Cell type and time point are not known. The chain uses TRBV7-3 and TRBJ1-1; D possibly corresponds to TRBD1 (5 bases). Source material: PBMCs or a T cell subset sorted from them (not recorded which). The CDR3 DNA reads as TGTGCCAGCAGCTCCTTGGGAGGGGTGGTCACTGAAGCTTTCTTT. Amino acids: CASSSLGGVVTEAFF.